Listed here are 5 T cell receptor beta chains from one sample, sequenced in a study of tumor-infiltrating lymphocytes in glioblastoma multiforme. Three nested ARM-PCR rounds with V-beta and C-beta primers built TCRB libraries. TCRdb re-called the multiplex PCR reads through MiXCR, storing one row per CDR3 protein. Of about 15,000 distinct CDR3 sequences in the sample, around 70% were seen once. Sequences were obtained from brain tumor tissue. The receptors were sampled from a male donor with glioblastoma.

As concerns this clonotype: Without the conserved terminal phenylalanine or tryptophan, this CDR3 likely stems from a read error. The chain combines TRBV20-1 with TRBJ2-1; 13 bases line up with TRBD2. The CDR3 consists of 16 residues. CDR1 is DFQATT and CDR2 is SNEGSKA in the germline V gene (reference sequence). The CDR3 sequence is CGTSRPGLAGMNEQFS. The CDR3 DNA reads as TGCGGTACTAGTCGACCGGGACTAGCGGGAATGAATGAGCAGTTCTCC.

As to this clonotype: One end of the junction is discordant with germline, which a read error may explain. The V call is TRBV11-2, the J call TRBJ2-2, with D possibly matching TRBD1 (6 bases). Germline V CDR1 and CDR2: SGHAT, FQNNGV. The CDR3 sequence is 15 residues long. DNA of the CDR3: TGTGCCAGCAGTAGGACAGAGGTCAACACCGGGAAGCTGTTTTTT. Protein sequence: CASSRTEVNTGKLFF.

The rearrangement links TRBV11-2 to TRBJ2-3; D unresolved. This CDR3 is 12 amino acids long. Germline CDR1 is SGHAT and CDR2 is FQNNGV. The V and J ends lost 3 bases and 1 base respectively, with 2 bases between them. For the CDR3, the DNA is TGTGCCAGCAGCTTCGGCACAGATACGCAGTATTTT. This encodes CASSFGTDTQYF.

Concerning this clonotype itself: The junction shows a germline mismatch at one end, possibly a read error. V usage is TRBV20-1 and J usage is TRBJ2-5, with 8 bases matching TRBD1. Germline V gene data show CDR1 as DFQATT and CDR2 as SNEGSKA (reference sequence). The CDR3 spans 16 residues. As DNA, the CDR3 is TGCAATGCTAGGGATGAGCAGGGGGCGTTTAAAGGGATCCAGTACTTC. It yields the protein CNARDEQGAFKGIQYF.

The chain employs TRBV20-1 and TRBJ2-7; D is unclear. Germline V gene lookup returns CDR1 DFQATT and CDR2 SNEGSKA (reference sequence). V lost 3 bases and J lost 2, with 8 bases in between. The CDR3 is made up of 12 amino acids. CDR3 sequence: CSARKGPYEQYF. The CDR3 DNA reads TGCAGTGCTAGGAAAGGGCCCTACGAGCAGTACTTC.